The clone carrying this T cell receptor (beta chain) was seen only a few times. Amplified TCR beta CDR3 regions derived from RNA transcripts. The study used the HTBI primer set for a first-round RT-PCR of the TCR CDR3. TCRdb re-derived calls from the multiplex PCR reads in MiXCR, one entry per CDR3 protein. The sample carries 340,000 or so distinct CDR3 sequences, roughly 17% recorded once. This record belongs to a study of T cells in Graves' hyperthyroidism and ophthalmopathy. Trimming left V 0 bases short and J 0 bases short, with 17 bases between. The CDR3 runs to 18 residues. The germline gives CDR1 SGHAT, CDR2 FQNNGV.

This clonotype originated in a man younger than 45 with Graves' hyperthyroidism. The rearrangement uses TRBV11-2 and TRBJ1-1; D perhaps matches TRBD1 (6 bases). Input material: blood. The CDR3 loop reads CASSLDGFIAGVNTEAFF. Here the CDR3 DNA reads TGTGCCAGCAGCTTAGATGGTTTTATCGCAGGGGTGAACACTGAAGCTTTCTTT. The full variable domain, in which reference TRBV11-2 and TRBJ1-1 provide the parts outside the CDR3, is EAGVAQSPRYKIIEKRQSVAFWCNPISGHATLYWYQQILGQGPKLLIQFQNNGVVDDSQLPKDRFSAERLKGVDSTLKIQPAKLEDSAVYLCASSLDGFIAGVNTEAFFGQGTRLTVV.